The T cell receptor (beta chain) under discussion was sequenced for a study of cytomegalovirus exposure and HLA in healthy donors. Study-level information: Unique TCRs numbering around 85 million, obtained from HLA-typed donors, made up an early data release. Of some 400 genotyped donors, around 84% clustered with self-reported Caucasian donors. Findings and caveats of the study: Rarity characterized most TCR sequences, yet some public TCRs appeared in many donors.

About this clone: What it recognizes is unknown.

CDR3 length: 14 residues. Germline V gene lookup returns CDR1 SGHVS and CDR2 FQNEAQ. Trimming cost V 1 base and J 0 bases, with 7 bases left between them. PCR employed 60 Vbeta and 13 Jbeta primers. Original processing methods: Later, an analysis found about 80 million unique TCR beta chains, and about 9.9 million of these were shared. Repertoires were generated with immunoSEQ multiplex PCR, while TCRdb's copy carries only in-frame clones and drops some. V, J and clone size reflect that table, while D and trimming were determined from the DNA. Of tens of thousands of clones listed, 60% to 75% are singletons.

The chain has TRBV7-8 and TRBJ2-7; no clear D gene. This TCR was sampled from a man aged 40-50 years in good health and CMV-seropositive. The sequencing sample was made of PBMCs. CDR3 DNA sequence: TGTGCCAGCAGCTTAGACAAAAACTCCTACGAGCAGTACTTC. Translation gives CASSLDKNSYEQYF.